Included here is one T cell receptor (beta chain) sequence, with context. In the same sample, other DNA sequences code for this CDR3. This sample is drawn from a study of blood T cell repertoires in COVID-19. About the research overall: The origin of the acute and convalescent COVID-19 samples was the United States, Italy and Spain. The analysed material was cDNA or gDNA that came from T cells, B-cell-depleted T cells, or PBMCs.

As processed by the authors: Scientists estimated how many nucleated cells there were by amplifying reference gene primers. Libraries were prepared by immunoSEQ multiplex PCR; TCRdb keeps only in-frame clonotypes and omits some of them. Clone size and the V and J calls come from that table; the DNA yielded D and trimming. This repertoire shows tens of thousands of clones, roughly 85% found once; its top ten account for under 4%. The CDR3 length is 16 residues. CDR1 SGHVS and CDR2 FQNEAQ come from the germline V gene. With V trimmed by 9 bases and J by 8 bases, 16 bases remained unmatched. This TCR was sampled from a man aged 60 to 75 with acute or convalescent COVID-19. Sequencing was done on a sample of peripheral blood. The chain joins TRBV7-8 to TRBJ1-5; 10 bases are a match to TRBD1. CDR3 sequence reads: CASSQGGTGAVKPQHF. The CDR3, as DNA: TGTGCCAGTAGCCAAGGGGGGACAGGGGCCGTGAAGCCCCAGCATTTT.